The 30 T cell receptor beta chains below come from one sample, sequenced in a study of shared clonotypes between healthy human individuals. Generated by immunoSEQ multiplex PCR, the TCRdb table keeps only in-frame clones and is missing some. The table shows some 2,100,000 clones, with approximately 95% occurring only once. Sequenced sample: naive CD4+ T cells sorted from blood. Subset defined: CD45RA+ positively selected. All receptors derive from a man between 18 and 29 years old in good health.

The rearrangement joins TRBV5-8 to TRBJ1-5; 8 nucleotides line up with TRBD1. J lost 2 bases, V lost 0 bases, and 10 bases had no gene match. This CDR3 has 18 amino acids. CDR1 and CDR2 (germline): SGHTS, YDEGEE. The CDR3 nucleotides are TGTGCCAGCAGCTTGGCCCAGGGGGCGTGGGATGGCAATCAGCCCCAGCATTTT. Translated, it gives CASSLAQGAWDGNQPQHF.

The chain uses TRBV30 and TRBJ1-2; D not resolved. Germline V lookup: CDR1 GTSNPN, CDR2 SVGIG (reference sequence). Trimming pared 7 bases from V and 8 bases from J, leaving 14 bases between. The CDR3 length is 11 residues. CDR3 DNA sequence: TGTGCCTCGTCCGGGGTACAGGGCTACACCTTC. Amino acid sequence: CASSGVQGYTF.

V is TRBV20-1 and J is TRBJ2-3; no clear D gene. Trimming shortened V by 1 base and J by 8 bases, and 7 bases separated the two germline ends. This CDR3 comprises 11 residues. Germline assignment: CDR1 DFQATT and CDR2 SNEGSKA (reference sequence). The CDR3 sequence: CSARVYGTQYF. In DNA, the CDR3 is TGCAGTGCTAGAGTTTATGGTACGCAGTATTTT.

The chain links TRBV10-3 to TRBJ2-1; 9 nucleotides agree with TRBD2. V trimming: 3 bases; J trimming: 8 bases; junction bases outside the gene matches: 8. The CDR3 consists of 15 residues. Germline V gene lookup returns CDR1 ENHRY and CDR2 SYGVKD. As DNA, the CDR3 is TGTGCCATCAGTGAACACAGCGGGAGGTGGTATGAGCAGTTCTTC. This gives the protein CAISEHSGRWYEQFF.

The CDR3 is CASSYGGGPYEQYF. CDR3 bases: TGTGCCAGCAGTTACGGGGGGGGTCCCTACGAGCAGTACTTC. V gene TRBV6-6 combines with J gene TRBJ2-7; 7 nucleotides match TRBD2. There are 14 residues in the CDR3. Germline V gene sequence: CDR1 MNHNY, CDR2 SVGAGI (reference sequence). V was pared by 2 bases and J by 2 bases, with 3 bases of the junction left unmatched.

The chain is built from TRBV5-1 and TRBJ2-7; TRBD1 is a possible D gene (5 bases). CDR1 SGHRS and CDR2 YFSETQ come from the germline V gene. The CDR3 is 13 amino acids. Trimming removed 1 base from V and 6 bases from J, with 11 bases in between. The CDR3 DNA sequence: TGCGCCAGCAGCTTGATGATACAGGCCGAGCAGTACTTC. Translated: CASSLMIQAEQYF. The full variable domain, in which reference TRBV5-1 and TRBJ2-7 provide the parts outside the CDR3, is KAGVTQTPRYLIKTRGQQVTLSCSPISGHRSVSWYQQTPGQGLQFLFEYFSETQRNKGNFPGRFSGRQFSNSRSEMNVSTLELGDSALYLCASSLMIQAEQYFGPGTRLTVT.

The chain uses TRBV10-2 and TRBJ2-7; no clear D. This CDR3 has 12 residues. Trimming shortened V by 4 bases and J by 2 bases, and 6 bases separated the two germline ends. Germline V lookup: CDR1 WSHSY, CDR2 SAAADI. CDR3 coding DNA: TGCGCCAGCAGTGCGGCTACCTACGAGCAGTACTTC. This gives the protein CASSAATYEQYF.

CDR3 amino acids: CASSLEGAQNYGYTF. The CDR3 DNA reads as TGCGCCAGCAGCTTGGAAGGGGCTCAGAACTATGGCTACACCTTC. The chain joins TRBV5-1 to TRBJ1-2; D is possibly TRBD1 (5 bases). The length of the CDR3 is 15 residues. CDR1 is SGHRS and CDR2 is YFSETQ in the germline V gene. V gave up 0 bases and J gave up 2 bases, with 11 bases separating them.

The CDR3 sequence: CASPKRSGAIYEQYF. CDR3 in DNA: TGTGCCAGCCCCAAGCGTTCTGGGGCTATCTACGAGCAGTACTTC. The chain uses TRBV7-3 and TRBJ2-7; maybe TRBD1 (5 bases). The V gene lost 8 bases and the J gene lost 3 bases, with 20 bases spanning the gap. The CDR3 has 15 amino acids. Germline V CDR1 and CDR2: SGHTA, FQGTGA. Supplemented by reference TRBV7-3 and TRBJ2-7, the full variable domain reads GAGVSQTPSNKVTEKGKYVELRCDPISGHTALYWYRQSLGQGPEFLIYFQGTGAADDSGLPNDRFFAVRPEGSVSTLKIQRTERGDSAVYLCASPKRSGAIYEQYFGPGTRLTVT.

The V gene is TRBV7-6, the J gene TRBJ2-1; TRBD2 matches 7 bases. The V segment lost 0 bases and the J segment 7 bases; nucleotides outside the gene matches: 3. The CDR3 has 14 amino acids. Germline loops: CDR1 SGHVS, CDR2 FNYEAQ. The CDR3 nucleotides read TGTGCCAGCAGCTTAGCGGGAGGGACGAATGAGCAGTTCTTC. Translation: CASSLAGGTNEQFF.

V and J are TRBV11-2 and TRBJ2-5; D is undetermined. The CDR3 has 13 residues. V was pared by 5 bases and J by 5 bases, with 12 bases between. The germline V gene has CDR1 SGHAT and CDR2 FQNNGV. This CDR3 is CASSPRNSETQYF. CDR3 nucleotides: TGTGCCAGCAGCCCTAGAAATTCGGAGACCCAGTACTTC. The full variable domain, completed using reference TRBV11-2 and TRBJ2-5, is EAGVAQSPRYKIIEKRQSVAFWCNPISGHATLYWYQQILGQGPKLLIQFQNNGVVDDSQLPKDRFSAERLKGVDSTLKIQPAKLEDSAVYLCASSPRNSETQYFGPGTRLLVL.

The chain combines TRBV6-5 with TRBJ1-1; D perhaps matches TRBD1 (5 bases). With 6 bases removed from V and 2 bases from J, the gap between germline ends came to 13 bases. This CDR3 has 14 residues. CDR1 and CDR2 (germline): MNHEY, SVGAGI. This chain's CDR3 is CASRAGTDNTEAFF. The DNA of the CDR3 is TGTGCCAGCAGGGCCGGGACGGACAACACTGAAGCTTTCTTT.

CDR3: CSVGWAGPSEKLFF. CDR3 in DNA: TGCAGCGTTGGTTGGGCAGGCCCGAGCGAAAAACTGTTTTTT. The gene calls are TRBV29-1 and TRBJ1-4; D not resolved. CDR1 is SQVTM and CDR2 is ANQGSEA in the germline V gene. The CDR3 runs to 14 residues. Trimming removed 4 bases from V and 8 bases from J, with 17 bases in between.

This chain links TRBV29-1 with TRBJ2-7, with TRBD2 matching over 8 bases. V shed 7 bases, J shed 6 bases, and the junction held 8 bases outside the gene matches. The CDR3 covers 12 residues. CDR1 and CDR2 (germline): SQVTM, ANQGSEA. The CDR3 DNA reads TGCAGCGCCACGCGGGGGGCGGGCGAGCAGTACTTC. It codes for CSATRGAGEQYF.

DNA for the CDR3: TGTGCCAGCAGCTTATCCGGGACAGGGGGCTCGCGGGCTTTCTTT. Encoded protein: CASSLSGTGGSRAFF. The genes are TRBV5-6 and TRBJ1-1; 12 nucleotides line up with TRBD1. The CDR3 sequence is 15 residues long. Per germline, CDR1 SGHDT and CDR2 YYEEEE. V gave up 2 bases and J gave up 11 bases; unmatched junction bases: 10.

The J gene is TRBJ2-7, the V gene TRBV4-3; D is perhaps TRBD2 (5 bases). CDR1 and CDR2 (germline): LGHNA, YSLEER. V lost 1 base to trimming and J lost 9 bases, with 13 bases between them. There are 13 residues in the CDR3. The CDR3 region has the DNA TGCGCCAGCAGCCAAGGGGTAGGCGGGTGGCAGTACTTC. Translation: CASSQGVGGWQYF.

This sequence joins TRBV9 and TRBJ2-5, with TRBD1 identical over 7 bases. Germline CDR1 reads SGDLS; CDR2 reads YYNGEE. The trim removed 4 bases at V and 10 bases at J, leaving 19 bases unmatched. The CDR3 totals 16 residues. CDR3 protein: CASSPNPGQVGPLQYF. CDR3 coding DNA: TGTGCCAGCAGCCCCAATCCCGGACAGGTCGGCCCACTCCAGTACTTC.

The V gene is TRBV9, the J gene TRBJ2-5; tentatively, D is TRBD1 (5 bases). The V gene's germline CDR1 is SGDLS and CDR2 YYNGEE. V shed 4 bases and J shed 1 base, with 14 bases lying between them. The CDR3 length is 15 residues. CDR3 protein: CASSLGAAVQETQYF. The CDR3 DNA follows: TGTGCCAGCAGCCTAGGGGCAGCCGTCCAAGAGACCCAGTACTTC.

The chain uses TRBV6-1 and TRBJ1-4; no reliable D call. Germline V gene data show CDR1 as MNHNS and CDR2 as SASEGT. With 6 bases removed from V and 0 bases from J, the gap between germline ends came to 11 bases. CDR3 size: 15 residues. CDR3 nucleotide sequence: TGTGCCAGCAGATTCGGGTTCGCAACTAATGAAAAACTGTTTTTT. It is translated as CASRFGFATNEKLFF.

This clone was picked up one time. V and J are TRBV5-1 and TRBJ2-3, with a possible D match to TRBD1 (6 bases). The CDR3 length is 15 residues. CDR1 is SGHRS, CDR2 YFSETQ, per germline. V lost 4 bases and J lost 3, with 15 bases in between. CDR3 sequence (DNA): TGCGCCAGCAGCCTGAATGGGCAGGGGACAGATACGCAGTATTTT. Its translation: CASSLNGQGTDTQYF.

V and J are TRBV5-1 and TRBJ1-6, with TRBD1 matching over 7 bases. From germline, CDR1 is SGHRS and CDR2 YFSETQ. With 4 bases clipped from V and 1 base from J, the junction kept 8 bases outside the gene matches. The CDR3 is 17 amino acids. The CDR3 DNA follows: TGCGCCAGCAGCCGAAACCCACAGGGGTCCTATAATTCACCCCTCCACTTT. Translation gives CASSRNPQGSYNSPLHF.

The chain links TRBV4-1 to TRBJ2-5; TRBD2 aligns across 8 bases. The length of the CDR3 is 17 residues. The V gene's germline CDR1 is MGHRA and CDR2 YSYEKL. Trimming took 1 base from V and 5 from J; bases not matched to a gene: 12. In nucleotides, the CDR3 is TGCGCCAGCAGCCAAGGTTCCAGCGGGGGTACATATGAGACCCAGTACTTC. Translating gives CASSQGSSGGTYETQYF.

CDR3 amino acids: CASSPDSRSYGYTF. In nucleotides, the CDR3 is TGTGCCAGTAGTCCTGACAGCCGCAGCTATGGCTACACCTTC. The gene calls are TRBV19 and TRBJ1-2, with D maybe TRBD1 (5 bases). V was shortened by 5 bases and J by 4 bases, with 14 bases between the two germline ends. The CDR3 runs 14 residues. The germline CDR1 and CDR2 sequences are LNHDA and SQIVND (reference sequence).

This chain links TRBV27 with TRBJ2-2, with D perhaps assigned TRBD1 or TRBD2 (5 bases each). The ends were cut back, 2 bases at V and 8 bases at J, with 12 bases in the middle. The germline CDR1 and CDR2 sequences are MNHEY and SMNVEV (reference sequence). CDR3 size: 14 residues. The CDR3 reads CASSLDSGIGELFF. CDR3 bases: TGTGCCAGCAGTTTAGACAGCGGCATAGGGGAGCTGTTTTTT.

The genes are TRBV2 and TRBJ2-5; 12 bases map to TRBD2. The CDR3 has 15 residues. Trimming removed 2 bases from V and 3 bases from J; junction bases left unmatched: 1. The germline V gene encodes CDR1 SNHLY and CDR2 FYNNEI. The DNA of the CDR3 is TGTGCCAGCAGTGAAAGGACTAGCGGGGAAGAGACCCAGTACTTC. This codes for CASSERTSGEETQYF.

As to this clone: The sample contains more than one DNA sequence encoding this CDR3. V and J are TRBV5-4 and TRBJ1-1; no clear D. The V gene lost 3 bases and the J gene lost 1 base, with 7 bases spanning the gap. Germline V gene data show CDR1 as SGHNT and CDR2 as YYREEE (reference sequence). The length of the CDR3 is 13 residues. The CDR3 region is CASSSTENTEAFF. Written as DNA, the CDR3 is TGTGCCAGCAGCTCGACGGAGAACACTGAAGCTTTCTTT.

The V gene is TRBV5-4, the J gene TRBJ2-1, with a possible D match to TRBD2 (5 bases). CDR1 SGHNT and CDR2 YYREEE come from the germline V gene (reference sequence). CDR3 size: 12 residues. V lost 5 bases, J lost 5 bases, and 8 bases lay in between. Here the CDR3 reads CASREANNEQFF. The CDR3 DNA reads as TGTGCCAGCAGGGAGGCTAACAATGAGCAGTTCTTC.

The rearrangement links TRBV5-1 to TRBJ2-5; TRBD2 agrees at 8 bases. CDR1 and CDR2 from the germline V gene are SGHRS and YFSETQ. J gave up 4 bases and V 5 bases, and 7 bases lay outside the gene matches. The CDR3 contains 14 residues. Here the CDR3 reads CASSAGGPRETQYF. CDR3 coding DNA: TGCGCCAGCAGTGCGGGGGGCCCCAGAGAGACCCAGTACTTC. Looking up the rest from reference TRBV5-1 and TRBJ2-5 gives the full variable domain: KAGVTQTPRYLIKTRGQQVTLSCSPISGHRSVSWYQQTPGQGLQFLFEYFSETQRNKGNFPGRFSGRQFSNSRSEMNVSTLELGDSALYLCASSAGGPRETQYFGPGTRLLVL.

Worth noting for this clone: The sample contains more than one DNA sequence encoding this CDR3. V usage is TRBV18 and J usage is TRBJ2-7, with D perhaps TRBD1 or TRBD2 (5 bases each). The CDR3 is 14 amino acids. Trimming stripped 3 bases from V and 0 bases from J, with 9 bases between. Germline lookup yields CDR1 KGHSH and CDR2 LQKENI. The CDR3 reads CASSPPGSSYEQYF. The CDR3 bases are TGTGCCAGCTCACCCCCAGGGAGCTCCTACGAGCAGTACTTC.

Remarks on this clone: The germline gene is not matched at one end of the junction; a read error may be the cause. The chain recombines TRBV27 with TRBJ1-2; a possible D gene is TRBD1 (6 bases). This CDR3 region has 17 residues. The germline gives CDR1 MNHEY, CDR2 SMNVEV (reference sequence). The CDR3: CASSLFAASGQTLKINF. CDR3 DNA sequence: TGTGCCAGCAGTTTATTTGCAGCTTCGGGACAAACTCTCAAGATTAACTTC.